The clone carrying this TCR beta chain has more than one count but fewer than ten. As yet, its antigen is unknown. Germline CDR1 SEHNR, CDR2 FQNEAQ (reference sequence). The CDR3 has 15 amino acids. With 6 bases removed from V and 6 bases from J, the gap between germline ends came to 18 bases. This entry comes from a study of cytomegalovirus exposure and HLA in healthy donors. This PCR relied on a set of 60 Vbeta primers and 13 Jbeta primers. Method: immunoSEQ multiplex PCR; TCRdb's copy keeps in-frame clones and lacks some. The sample carries 120,000 or so clones, about 79% recorded once. Study observations and caveats: A later analysis linked a missense variant in DCLRE1C to the trimming of TCR beta V and J genes. Cytomegalovirus-associated TCR beta chains were listed, numbering some 180. No immune exposure information besides CMV serostatus was available.

V gene TRBV7-9 combines with J gene TRBJ1-5; possibly TRBD1 for D (6 bases). Sequenced: PBMCs. The origin of this receptor is a woman between 45 and 60 years old in good health and CMV-seronegative. The CDR3 region is CASSNVGAGTQPQHF. The CDR3 nucleotides read TGTGCCAGCAGTAACGTGGGGGCAGGCACTCAGCCCCAGCATTTT.